One sample yielded the 9 T cell receptor beta chains listed below, sequenced in a study of CD8+CD57+ T cells in acquired aplastic anemia. Using genomic DNA as the template, TCR beta VDJ and CDR3 profiling was carried out. A single record per CDR3 protein comes from TCRdb applying MiXCR to the reads. This table holds fewer than 200,000 distinct CDR3 sequences, 55% to 70% found once. The specimen was sorted CD4+, CD8+, or CD8+CD57+ T cells (not recorded which) from PBMCs. These receptor sequences come from a human donor in good health.

This clonotype was seen at least ten times. The CDR3 coding sequence is TGTGCCAGCAGCCCTTTGTCGGGAGGGGGGACAGATACGCAGTATTTT. Translating gives CASSPLSGGGTDTQYF. The chain has TRBV9 and TRBJ2-3, with 8 positions matching TRBD2. Germline CDR1 SGDLS, CDR2 YYNGEE. The trim removed 4 bases at V and 3 bases at J, leaving 10 bases unmatched. This CDR3 is built from 16 residues.

The chain carries TRBV20-1 and TRBJ2-1, with D maybe TRBD1 (5 bases). This CDR3 has 14 residues. Germline V gene lookup returns CDR1 DFQATT and CDR2 SNEGSKA (reference sequence). Trimming took 0 bases from V and 12 from J, leaving 18 bases between them. The CDR3 region has the DNA TGCAGTGCTAGAGATCTAAGGCAGGGCCCGGGGCAGTTCTTC. Protein sequence: CSARDLRQGPGQFF.

The gene calls are TRBV2 and TRBJ2-3; D may correspond to TRBD1 or TRBD2 (6 bases each). V was trimmed by 5 bases and J by 2 bases, leaving 11 bases between them. Looked up from germline, CDR1 is SNHLY and CDR2 is FYNNEI. The CDR3 loop spans 14 amino acids. The CDR3 loop is CASSQGGPTDTQYF. CDR3 DNA: TGTGCCAGCAGTCAAGGGGGGCCCACAGATACGCAGTATTTT.

The rearrangement uses TRBV11-3 and TRBJ2-1; no reliable D call. The CDR3 is made up of 16 amino acids. V lost 3 bases and J 0 bases, leaving 12 bases between the germline ends. Germline V gene data show CDR1 as SGHNT and CDR2 as YENEEA. The CDR3 DNA reads TGTGCCAGCAGCTTGGACCCACTGTGCTCCTACAATGAGCAGTTCTTC. It encodes CASSLDPLCSYNEQFF. Full variable domain (rest looked up from reference TRBV11-3 and TRBJ2-1): EAGVVQSPRYKIIEKKQPVAFWCNPISGHNTLYWYLQNLGQGPELLIRYENEEAVDDSQLPKDRFSAERLKGVDSTLKIQPAELGDSAVYLCASSLDPLCSYNEQFFGPGTRLTVL.

The chain carries TRBV7-9 and TRBJ2-7; D remains ambiguous. The CDR3 sequence is 14 residues long. Looked up from germline, CDR1 is SEHNR and CDR2 is FQNEAQ (reference sequence). Trimming took off 3 bases at V and 6 bases at J, with 15 bases between the two ends. Here the CDR3 DNA reads TGTGCCAGCAGCTTGGGTACGGGTTCGAGCGAGCAGTACTTC. Translation: CASSLGTGSSEQYF.

The rearrangement uses TRBV5-1 and TRBJ2-4; TRBD2 matches 16 bases. This CDR3 spans 16 amino acids. CDR1 is SGHRS and CDR2 is YFSETQ in the germline V gene. The junction had 5 bases not matched to a gene; V was cut back by 3 bases and J by 8 bases. The CDR3: CASSSGTSGGADIQYF. For the CDR3, the DNA is TGCGCCAGCAGCTCGGGGACTAGCGGGGGGGCAGACATTCAGTACTTC. The variable domain in full, completed from reference TRBV5-1 and TRBJ2-4, reads KAGVTQTPRYLIKTRGQQVTLSCSPISGHRSVSWYQQTPGQGLQFLFEYFSETQRNKGNFPGRFSGRQFSNSRSEMNVSTLELGDSALYLCASSSGTSGGADIQYFGAGTRLSVL.

This rearrangement joins TRBV9 to TRBJ2-7; 7 bases agree with TRBD1. The length of the CDR3 is 14 residues. Germline trimming cut 0 bases from V and 4 bases from J; bases unmatched to any gene: 4. Germline values: CDR1 SGDLS, CDR2 YYNGEE. The CDR3, as DNA: TGTGCCAGCAGCGTAGCTGGGACAGCGTACGAGCAGTACTTC. Translation gives CASSVAGTAYEQYF.

This CDR3 is CAIPGQGIGELFF. The DNA of the CDR3 is TGTGCCATCCCCGGACAGGGAATCGGGGAGCTGTTTTTT. This rearrangement joins TRBV7-6 to TRBJ2-2, with 8 bases aligning to TRBD1. The junction had 8 bases not matched to a gene; V was cut back by 10 bases and J by 7 bases. Germline assignment: CDR1 SGHVS and CDR2 FNYEAQ. This CDR3 spans 13 amino acids. Based on the CDR3 plus reference TRBV7-6 and TRBJ2-2, the full variable domain is GAGVSQSPRYKVTKRGQDVALRCDPISGHVSLYWYRQALGQGPEFLTYFNYEAQQDKSGLPNDRFSAERPEGSISTLTIQRTEQRDSAMYRCAIPGQGIGELFFGEGSRLTVL.

This clonotype was detected ten times or more. V usage is TRBV7-9 and J usage is TRBJ2-2; 7 nucleotides agree with TRBD1. The length of the CDR3 is 15 residues. With V trimmed by 5 bases and J by 5 bases, 8 bases remained unmatched. Germline V CDR1 and CDR2: SEHNR, FQNEAQ (reference sequence). CDR3 nucleotide sequence: TGTGCCAGCAGCCCCCGACAGGGAAAGACCGGGGAGCTGTTTTTT. This translates into CASSPRQGKTGELFF.